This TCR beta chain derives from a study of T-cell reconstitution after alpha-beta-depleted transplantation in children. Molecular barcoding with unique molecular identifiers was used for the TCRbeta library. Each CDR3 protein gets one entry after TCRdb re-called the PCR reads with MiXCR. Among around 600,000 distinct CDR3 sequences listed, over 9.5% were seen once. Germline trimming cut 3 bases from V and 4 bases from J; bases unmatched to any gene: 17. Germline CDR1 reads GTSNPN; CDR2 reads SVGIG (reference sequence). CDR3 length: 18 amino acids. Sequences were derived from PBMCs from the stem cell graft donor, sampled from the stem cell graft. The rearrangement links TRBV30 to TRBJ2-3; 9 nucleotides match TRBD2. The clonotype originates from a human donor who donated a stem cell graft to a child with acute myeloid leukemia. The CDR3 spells CAWRWLAGAGFRADTQYF. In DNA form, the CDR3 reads TGTGCCTGGAGGTGGTTAGCGGGAGCGGGGTTTAGGGCAGATACGCAGTATTTT.